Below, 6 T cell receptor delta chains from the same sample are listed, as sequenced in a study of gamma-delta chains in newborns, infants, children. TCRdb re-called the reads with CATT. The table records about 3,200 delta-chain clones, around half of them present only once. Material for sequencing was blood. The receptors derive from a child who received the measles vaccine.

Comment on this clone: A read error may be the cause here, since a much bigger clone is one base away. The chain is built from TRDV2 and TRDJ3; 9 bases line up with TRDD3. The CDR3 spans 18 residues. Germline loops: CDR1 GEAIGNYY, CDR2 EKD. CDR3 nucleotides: TGTGCCTGTGGCACCTGGGGGATGAGCTCCTGGGACACCCGACAGATGTTTTTC. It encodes CACGTWGMSSWDTRQMFF.

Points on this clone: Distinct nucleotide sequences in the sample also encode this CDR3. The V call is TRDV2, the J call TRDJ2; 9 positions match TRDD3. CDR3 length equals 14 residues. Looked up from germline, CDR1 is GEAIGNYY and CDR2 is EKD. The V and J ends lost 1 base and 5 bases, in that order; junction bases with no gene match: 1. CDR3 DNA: TGTGCCTGTGACACTCTGGGGGATACAGCACAACTCTTCTTT. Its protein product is CACDTLGDTAQLFF.

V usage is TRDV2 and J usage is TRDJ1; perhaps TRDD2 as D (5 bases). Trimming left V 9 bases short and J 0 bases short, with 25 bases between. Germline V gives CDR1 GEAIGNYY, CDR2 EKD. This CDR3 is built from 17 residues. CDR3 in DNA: TGTGCCGCAGTCCCCCTACTTCTTGGAGAACACACCGATAAACTCATCTTT. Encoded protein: CAAVPLLLGEHTDKLIF.

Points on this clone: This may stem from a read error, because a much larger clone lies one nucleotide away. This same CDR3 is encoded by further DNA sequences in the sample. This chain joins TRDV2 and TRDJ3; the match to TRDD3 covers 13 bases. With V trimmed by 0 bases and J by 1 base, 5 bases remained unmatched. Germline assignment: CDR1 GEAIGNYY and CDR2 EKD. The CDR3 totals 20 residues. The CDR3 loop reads CACDTVLGDTHSWDTRQMFF. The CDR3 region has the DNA TGTGCCTGTGACACCGTACTGGGGGATACGCATTCCTGGGACACCCGACAGATGTTTTTC.

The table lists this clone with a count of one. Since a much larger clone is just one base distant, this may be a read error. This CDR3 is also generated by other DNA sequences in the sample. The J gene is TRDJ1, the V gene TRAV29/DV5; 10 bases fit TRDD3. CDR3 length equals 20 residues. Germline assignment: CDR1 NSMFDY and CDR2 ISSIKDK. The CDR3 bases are TGTGCAGCAAGCGCGGGGGTTTTGGGGGGGATACGCAGGTACACTGATAAACTCATCTTT. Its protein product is CAASAGVLGGIRRYTDKLIF.

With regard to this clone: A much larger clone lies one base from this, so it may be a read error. The CDR3 here is CAWDMLGDMRGHNTDKLIF. CDR3 bases: TGTGCCTGGGACATGTTGGGGGATATGAGGGGCCACAACACCGATAAACTCATCTTT. This chain connects TRDV2 to TRDJ1, with 9 nucleotides matching TRDD3. CDR1 is GEAIGNYY and CDR2 is EKD in the germline V gene. CDR3 size: 19 residues.